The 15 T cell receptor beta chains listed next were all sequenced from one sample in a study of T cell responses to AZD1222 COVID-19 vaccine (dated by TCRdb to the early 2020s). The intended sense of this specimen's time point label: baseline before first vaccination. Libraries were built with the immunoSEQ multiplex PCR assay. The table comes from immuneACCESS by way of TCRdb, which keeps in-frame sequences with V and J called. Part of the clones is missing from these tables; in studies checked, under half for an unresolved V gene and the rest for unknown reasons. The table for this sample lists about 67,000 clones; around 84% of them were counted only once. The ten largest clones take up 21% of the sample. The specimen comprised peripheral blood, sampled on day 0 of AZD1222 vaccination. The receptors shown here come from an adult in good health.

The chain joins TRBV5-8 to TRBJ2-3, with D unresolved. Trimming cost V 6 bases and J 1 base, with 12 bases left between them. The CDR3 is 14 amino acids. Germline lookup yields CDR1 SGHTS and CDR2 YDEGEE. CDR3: CASTERFRTDTQYF. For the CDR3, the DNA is TGTGCCAGCACCGAGAGGTTCCGCACAGATACGCAGTATTTT.

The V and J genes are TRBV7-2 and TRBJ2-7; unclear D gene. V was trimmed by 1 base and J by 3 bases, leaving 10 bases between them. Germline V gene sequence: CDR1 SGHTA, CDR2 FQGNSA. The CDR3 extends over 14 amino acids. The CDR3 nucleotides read TGTGCCAGCAGCTTAGTAGGCGGACGCTACGAGCAGTACTTC. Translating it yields CASSLVGGRYEQYF. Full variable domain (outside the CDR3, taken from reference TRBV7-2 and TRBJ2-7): GAGVSQSPSNKVTEKGKDVELRCDPISGHTALYWYRQSLGQGLEFLIYFQGNSAPDKSGLPSDRFSAERTGGSVSTLTIQRTQQEDSAVYLCASSLVGGRYEQYFGPGTRLTVT.

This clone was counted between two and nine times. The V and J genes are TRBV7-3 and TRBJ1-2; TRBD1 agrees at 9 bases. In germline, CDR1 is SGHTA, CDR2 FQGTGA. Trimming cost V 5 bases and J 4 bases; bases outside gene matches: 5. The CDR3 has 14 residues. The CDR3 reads CASSLQGASYGYTF. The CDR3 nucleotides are TGTGCCAGCAGCCTACAGGGGGCAAGCTATGGCTACACCTTC.

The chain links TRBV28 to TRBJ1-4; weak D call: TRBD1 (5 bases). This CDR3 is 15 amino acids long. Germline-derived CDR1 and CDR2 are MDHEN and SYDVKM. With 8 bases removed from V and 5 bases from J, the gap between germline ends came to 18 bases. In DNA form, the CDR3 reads TGTGCCAGCGTAAGAGCCGGGACTAACAATGAAAAACTGTTTTTT. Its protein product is CASVRAGTNNEKLFF.

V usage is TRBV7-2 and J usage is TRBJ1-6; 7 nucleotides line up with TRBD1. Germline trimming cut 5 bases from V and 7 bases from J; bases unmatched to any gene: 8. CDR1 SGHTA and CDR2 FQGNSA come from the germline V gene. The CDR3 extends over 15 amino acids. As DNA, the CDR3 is TGTGCCAGCAGCACCACGGGACAGACCAATTCACCCCTCCACTTT. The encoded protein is CASSTTGQTNSPLHF. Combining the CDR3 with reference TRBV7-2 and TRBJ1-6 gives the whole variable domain GAGVSQSPSNKVTEKGKDVELRCDPISGHTALYWYRQSLGQGLEFLIYFQGNSAPDKSGLPSDRFSAERTGGSVSTLTIQRTQQEDSAVYLCASSTTGQTNSPLHFGNGTRLTVT.

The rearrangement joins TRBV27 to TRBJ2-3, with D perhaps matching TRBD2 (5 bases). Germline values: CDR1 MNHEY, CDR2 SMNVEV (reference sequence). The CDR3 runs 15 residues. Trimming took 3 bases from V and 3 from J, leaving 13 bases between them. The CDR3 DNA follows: TGTGCCAGCAGTTTCAGGAGCGGAACGACAGATACGCAGTATTTT. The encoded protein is CASSFRSGTTDTQYF.

CDR3 bases: TGTGCCAGTAGTATTTTGGACATAGCGAACACCGGGGAGCTGTTTTTT. Its translation: CASSILDIANTGELFF. This sequence joins TRBV19 and TRBJ2-2; a possible D gene is TRBD1 (5 bases). CDR3 length equals 16 residues. The germline V gene has CDR1 LNHDA and CDR2 SQIVND (reference sequence). The V end lost 3 bases, the J end lost 0 bases, and 11 bases lay between the germline ends. The variable domain in full, with the rest retrieved from reference TRBV19 and TRBJ2-2, is DGGITQSPKYLFRKEGQNVTLSCEQNLNHDAMYWYRQDPGQGLRLIYYSQIVNDFQKGDIAEGYSVSREKKESFPLTVTSAQKNPTAFYLCASSILDIANTGELFFGEGSRLTVL.

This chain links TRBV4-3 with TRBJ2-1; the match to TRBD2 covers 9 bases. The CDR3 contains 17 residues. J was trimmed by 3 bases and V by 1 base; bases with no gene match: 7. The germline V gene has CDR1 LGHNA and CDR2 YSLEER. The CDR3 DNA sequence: TGCGCCAGCAGCCAAGCTCGGGGCGGGAGGGTCTACAATGAGCAGTTCTTC. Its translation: CASSQARGGRVYNEQFF.

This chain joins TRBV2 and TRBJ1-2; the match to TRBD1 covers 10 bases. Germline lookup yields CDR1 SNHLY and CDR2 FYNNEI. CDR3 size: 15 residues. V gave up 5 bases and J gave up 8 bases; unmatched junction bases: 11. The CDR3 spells CASSLRRDRGGGYTF. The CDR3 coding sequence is TGTGCCAGCAGTCTTCGCCGGGACAGGGGAGGAGGCTACACCTTC.

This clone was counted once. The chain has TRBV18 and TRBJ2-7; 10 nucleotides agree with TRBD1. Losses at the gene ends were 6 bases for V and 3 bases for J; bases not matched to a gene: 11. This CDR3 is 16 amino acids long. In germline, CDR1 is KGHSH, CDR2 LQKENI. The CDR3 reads CASSQRTGGLGYEQYF. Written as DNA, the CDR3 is TGTGCCAGCTCTCAGAGGACAGGGGGATTGGGCTACGAGCAGTACTTC. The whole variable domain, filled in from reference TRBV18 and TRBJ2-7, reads NAGVMQNPRHLVRRRGQEARLRCSPMKGHSHVYWYRQLPEEGLKFMVYLQKENIIDESGMPKERFSAEFPKEGPSILRIQQVVRGDSAAYFCASSQRTGGLGYEQYFGPGTRLTVT.

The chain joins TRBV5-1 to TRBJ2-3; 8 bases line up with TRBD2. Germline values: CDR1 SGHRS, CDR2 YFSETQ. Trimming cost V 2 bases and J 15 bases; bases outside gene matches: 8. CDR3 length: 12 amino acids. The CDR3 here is CASSLPGTSIYF. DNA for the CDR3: TGCGCCAGCAGCTTACCCGGGACTAGTATCTATTTT.

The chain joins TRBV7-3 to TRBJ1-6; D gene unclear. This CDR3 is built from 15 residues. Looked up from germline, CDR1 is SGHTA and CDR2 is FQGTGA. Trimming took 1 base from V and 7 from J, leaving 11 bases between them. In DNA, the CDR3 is TGTGCCAGCAGCTTAAACCCGGGTTCAAATTCACCCCTCCACTTT. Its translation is CASSLNPGSNSPLHF.

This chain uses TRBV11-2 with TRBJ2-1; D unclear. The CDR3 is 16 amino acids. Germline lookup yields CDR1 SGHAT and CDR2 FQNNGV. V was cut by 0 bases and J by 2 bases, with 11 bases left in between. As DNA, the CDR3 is TGTGCCAGCAGCTTAGAGGCATATCTAGCCTACAATGAGCAGTTCTTC. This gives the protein CASSLEAYLAYNEQFF.

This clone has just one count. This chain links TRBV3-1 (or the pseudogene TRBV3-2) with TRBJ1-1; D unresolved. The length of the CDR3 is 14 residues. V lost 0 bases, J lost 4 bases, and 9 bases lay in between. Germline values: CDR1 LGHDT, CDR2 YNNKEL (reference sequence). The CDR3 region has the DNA TGTGCCAGCAGCCAAGAGGGGTGGGTCACTGAAGCTTTCTTT. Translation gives CASSQEGWVTEAFF.

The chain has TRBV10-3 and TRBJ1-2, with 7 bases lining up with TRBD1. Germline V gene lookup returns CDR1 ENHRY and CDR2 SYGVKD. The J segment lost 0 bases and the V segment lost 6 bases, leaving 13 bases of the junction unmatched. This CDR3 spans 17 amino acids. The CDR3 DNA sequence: TGTGCCATCAGCCCATGGGGCCGGGACAGCTCTAACTATGGCTACACCTTC. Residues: CAISPWGRDSSNYGYTF.